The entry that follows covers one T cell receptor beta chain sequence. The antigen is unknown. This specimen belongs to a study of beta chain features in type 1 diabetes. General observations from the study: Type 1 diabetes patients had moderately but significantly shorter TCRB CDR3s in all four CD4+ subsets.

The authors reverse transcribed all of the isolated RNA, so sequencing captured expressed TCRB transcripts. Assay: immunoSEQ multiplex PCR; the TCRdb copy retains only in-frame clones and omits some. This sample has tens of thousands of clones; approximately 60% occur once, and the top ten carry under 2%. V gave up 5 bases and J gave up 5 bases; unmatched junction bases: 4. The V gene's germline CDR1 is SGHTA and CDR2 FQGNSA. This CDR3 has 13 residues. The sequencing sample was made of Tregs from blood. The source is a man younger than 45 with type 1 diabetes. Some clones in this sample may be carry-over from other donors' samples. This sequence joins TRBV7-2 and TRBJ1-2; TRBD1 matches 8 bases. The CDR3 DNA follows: TGTGCCAGCAGCCCCGACAGGGGTTATGGCTACACCTTC. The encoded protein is CASSPDRGYGYTF.